The rows below give T cell receptor beta chains drawn from one sample of a study of blood T cell repertoires in COVID-19. Profiling relied on immunoSEQ multiplex PCR, and the TCRdb table lists in-frame clones only, not all of them. The sample records roughly 110,000 clones, around 84% being singletons. The sample consisted of peripheral blood. These TCRs come from a human donor in a cohort sampled during active COVID-19. Both conserved end residues are part of each CDR3. D genes are given only for firm matches. Part of the rows lack a size; the others show once, few, many or a class for expanded clones.

17	TRBD2	TRBV27	.	TRBJ2-1	CASRAWAAGGDYNEQFF	TGTGCCAGTAGAGCGTGGGCAGCGGGGGGAGACTACAATGAGCAGTTCTTC
14	.	TRBV11-2	once	TRBJ2-7	CASSFWGETYEQYF	TGTGCCAGCAGCTTTTGGGGGGAGACCTACGAGCAGTACTTC
13	.	TRBV7-9	.	TRBJ1-2	CASSLGGRIGYTF	TGTGCCAGCAGCTTAGGAGGGCGAATCGGCTACACCTTC
16	TRBD1	TRBV7-2	.	TRBJ1-2	CASSTPLGQGISGYTF	TGTGCCAGCAGCACTCCGCTAGGACAGGGAATAAGTGGCTACACCTTC
13	.	TRBV24-1	.	TRBJ2-1	CATSDSSVNEQFF	TGTGCCACCAGTGATTCTTCAGTGAATGAGCAGTTCTTC
13	.	TRBV19	.	TRBJ1-1	CASSISVNTEAFF	TGTGCCAGTAGTATATCTGTTAACACTGAAGCTTTCTTT
12	.	TRBV12-3/TRBV12-4	.	TRBJ1-2	CASSPLNYGYTF	TGTGCCAGCAGTCCTCTTAACTATGGCTACACCTTC
17	TRBD1	TRBV2	once	TRBJ2-6	CASNRDRSLSGANVLTF	TGTGCCAGCAACCGGGACAGGAGCCTCTCTGGGGCCAACGTCCTGACTTTC
13	.	TRBV7-9	.	TRBJ2-4	CASSLGSGDIQYF	TGTGCCAGCAGCTTAGGCTCCGGAGACATTCAGTACTTC
16	TRBD2	TRBV2	once	TRBJ2-1	CASGREPRATRNEQFF	TGTGCCAGCGGGAGGGAACCCCGGGCCACCCGTAATGAGCAGTTCTTC
15	.	TRBV5-1	few	TRBJ1-1	CASSLGAEMNTEAFF	TGCGCCAGCAGCTTGGGGGCAGAGATGAACACTGAAGCTTTCTTT
15	.	TRBV28	.	TRBJ1-6	CASIGGGSYNSPLHF	TGTGCCAGCATTGGGGGAGGGTCCTATAATTCACCCCTCCACTTT
14	TRBD1	TRBV7-9	.	TRBJ1-5	CASSSDRGNQPQHF	TGTGCCAGCAGCTCTGACAGGGGAAATCAGCCCCAGCATTTT
14	TRBD2	TRBV9	.	TRBJ2-5	CASSVSGAGETQYF	TGTGCCAGCAGCGTTAGCGGGGCAGGAGAGACCCAGTACTTC
16	.	TRBV7-2	.	TRBJ2-1	CASSLDVGPRYNEQFF	TGTGCCAGCAGCTTAGATGTGGGCCCCCGTTACAATGAGCAGTTCTTC
16	.	TRBV5-1	.	TRBJ2-7	CASSLEGQPDPYEQYF	TGCGCCAGCAGCTTGGAAGGACAACCAGACCCTTACGAGCAGTACTTC
17	TRBD1	TRBV4-3	.	TRBJ2-4	CASSQEPPGQGWNIQYF	TGCGCCAGCAGCCAAGAGCCGCCGGGACAGGGGTGGAACATTCAGTACTTC
11	.	TRBV12-3/TRBV12-4	.	TRBJ2-1	CASSRSSEQFF	TGTGCCAGCAGTAGGTCTAGTGAGCAGTTCTTC
14	TRBD1	TRBV9	.	TRBJ1-1	CASSPRGADTEAFF	TGTGCCAGCAGCCCCAGGGGGGCGGACACTGAAGCTTTCTTT
15	.	TRBV7-8	few	TRBJ1-1	CASSLVAPGGTEAFF	TGTGCCAGCAGCTTGGTGGCCCCGGGAGGCACTGAAGCTTTCTTT
16	TRBD1	TRBV9	.	TRBJ2-3	CASSHRPGQATDTQYF	TGTGCCAGCAGCCATCGCCCGGGACAGGCCACAGATACGCAGTATTTT
17	TRBD2	TRBV4-2	.	TRBJ2-3	CASSQTPGGGDTDTQYF	TGTGCCAGCAGCCAGACACCGGGCGGGGGAGACACAGATACGCAGTATTTT
16	TRBD2	TRBV7-9	.	TRBJ2-7	CASSLTSGGPLYEQYF	TGTGCCAGCAGTCTTACTAGCGGGGGCCCTCTATACGAGCAGTACTTC
13	.	TRBV7-8	.	TRBJ1-2	CASSLVSSIGYTF	TGTGCCAGCAGCTTAGTTTCTTCTATCGGCTACACCTTC
15	.	TRBV6-5	.	TRBJ2-2	CASRDWGDNTGELFF	TGTGCCAGCAGAGATTGGGGGGATAACACCGGGGAGCTGTTTTTT
17	TRBD1	TRBV5-1	.	TRBJ2-7	CASSLFSPGQVSYEQYF	TGCGCCAGCAGCTTGTTCTCTCCGGGACAGGTGTCCTACGAGCAGTACTTC
14	.	TRBV28	.	TRBJ1-4	CASSLVQDNEKLFF	TGTGCCAGCAGTTTGGTACAGGATAATGAAAAACTGTTTTTT
12	TRBD2	TRBV2	.	TRBJ2-5	CASSRGGETQYF	TGTGCCAGCAGTCGGGGGGGAGAGACCCAGTACTTC
14	.	TRBV2	.	TRBJ1-1	CASRDGQPNTEAFF	TGTGCCAGCCGAGACGGACAGCCGAACACTGAAGCTTTCTTT
16	TRBD1	TRBV7-2	.	TRBJ1-1	CASSPRTGPMGTEAFF	TGTGCCAGCAGCCCCCGGACAGGGCCCATGGGGACTGAAGCTTTCTTT